This TCR beta chain was observed in a study of blood T cell repertoires in COVID-19. There are 14 residues in the CDR3. Germline V gene data show CDR1 as SGHTA and CDR2 as FQGNSA. V was shortened by 5 bases and J by 4 bases, with 14 bases between the two germline ends. Clones were read by immunoSEQ multiplex PCR, and TCRdb kept only the in-frame ones, dropping some. The sample holds about 280,000 clones, 88% seen once. The specimen sequenced was peripheral blood. The V gene is TRBV7-2, the J gene TRBJ1-2; TRBD1 is a possible D gene (6 bases). The source is a man between 18 and 29 years old with active or convalescent COVID-19. DNA of the CDR3: TGTGCCAGCAGCCCACAGGGTTTAGGCTATGGCTACACCTTC. Residues: CASSPQGLGYGYTF. The full variable domain, with the rest looked up from reference TRBV7-2 and TRBJ1-2, is GAGVSQSPSNKVTEKGKDVELRCDPISGHTALYWYRQSLGQGLEFLIYFQGNSAPDKSGLPSDRFSAERTGGSVSTLTIQRTQQEDSAVYLCASSPQGLGYGYTFGSGTRLTVV.